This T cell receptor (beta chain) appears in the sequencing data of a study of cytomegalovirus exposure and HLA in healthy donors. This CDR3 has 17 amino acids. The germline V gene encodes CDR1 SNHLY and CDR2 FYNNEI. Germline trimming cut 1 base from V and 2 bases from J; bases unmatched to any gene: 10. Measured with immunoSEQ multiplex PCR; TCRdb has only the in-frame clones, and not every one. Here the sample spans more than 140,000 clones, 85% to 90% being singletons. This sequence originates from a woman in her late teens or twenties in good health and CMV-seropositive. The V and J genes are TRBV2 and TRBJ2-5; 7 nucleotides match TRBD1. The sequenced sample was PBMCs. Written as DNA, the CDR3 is TGTGCCAGCAGTGAAGGAGGGGGTACAGGGGATCAAGAGACCCAGTACTTC. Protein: CASSEGGGTGDQETQYF.